Listed here are 21 T cell receptor beta chains from one sample, sequenced in a study of OX40 agonist ivuxolimab in advanced cancers. Using immunoSEQ multiplex PCR, the repertoire was profiled, and TCRdb retains in-frame clones only, with some absent. The table shows roughly 50,000 clones, with about 87% occurring only once. This material consisted of CD4+ or CD8+ T cells sorted from blood, taken in a trial of the OX40 agonist ivuxolimab. The receptors here all came from an adult with an advanced solid tumor such as melanoma, head and neck, liver or kidney cancer.

The chain uses TRBV25-1 and TRBJ1-2; TRBD1 is a possible D gene (5 bases). Germline V lookup: CDR1 MGHDK, CDR2 SYGVNS. The CDR3 has 15 residues. The V end lost 3 bases, the J end lost 4 bases, and 15 bases lay between the germline ends. The CDR3 region is CASSEGGGKGYGYTF. The CDR3 bases are TGTGCCAGCAGTGAGGGGGGTGGGAAGGGCTATGGCTACACCTTC.

This clone was picked up one time. The chain combines TRBV11-2 with TRBJ1-1; D perhaps matches TRBD1 (6 bases). This CDR3 is 14 amino acids long. Trimming pared 1 base from V and 4 bases from J, leaving 10 bases between. From germline, CDR1 is SGHAT and CDR2 FQNNGV. The CDR3 bases are TGTGCCAGCAGCTTAGCTGGGGGCCCCACTGAAGCTTTCTTT. This gives the protein CASSLAGGPTEAFF.

V and J are TRBV5-4 and TRBJ2-5; D is undetermined. This CDR3 spans 14 amino acids. Germline CDR1 SGHNT, CDR2 YYREEE (reference sequence). Trimming left V 0 bases short and J 2 bases short, with 8 bases between. Written as DNA, the CDR3 is TGTGCCAGCAGCTTGGGTGGCAGGCAAGAGACCCAGTACTTC. This gives the protein CASSLGGRQETQYF.

This clone has a handful of counts. The J gene is TRBJ2-1, the V gene TRBV11-2, with D perhaps given as TRBD1 or TRBD2 (5 bases each). There are 13 residues in the CDR3. The V gene's germline CDR1 is SGHAT and CDR2 FQNNGV. Between the trimmed V and J ends, which lost 2 bases and 7 bases, there was a span of 9 bases. CDR3 in DNA: TGTGCCAGCAGCTTAATGAGGGGAAATGAGCAGTTCTTC. Amino acid sequence: CASSLMRGNEQFF.

This chain links TRBV18 with TRBJ2-7, with D possibly being TRBD1 or TRBD2 (5 bases each). The V gene's germline CDR1 is KGHSH and CDR2 LQKENI. This CDR3 is built from 13 residues. V was pared by 0 bases and J by 2 bases, with 5 bases between. The CDR3 DNA is TGTGCCAGCTCACCACCGGGGGCCTACGAGCAGTACTTC. It codes for CASSPPGAYEQYF.

The chain recombines TRBV5-1 with TRBJ2-3; TRBD1 is a possible D gene (6 bases). The CDR3 has 15 amino acids. In germline, CDR1 is SGHRS, CDR2 YFSETQ. V was pared by 4 bases and J by 0 bases, with 12 bases between. The CDR3 here is CASSPGHTSTDTQYF. In DNA form, the CDR3 reads TGCGCCAGCAGCCCGGGACACACTAGCACAGATACGCAGTATTTT.

J is TRBJ2-3 and V is TRBV7-8; D unclear. V lost 5 bases and J lost 0, with 15 bases in between. The CDR3 spans 16 residues. CDR1 and CDR2 (germline): SGHVS, FQNEAQ. As DNA, the CDR3 is TGTGCCAGCAGCAGAGACCGGGTCCAGAGCACAGATACGCAGTATTTT. Protein: CASSRDRVQSTDTQYF. The entire variable domain, with the rest obtained from reference TRBV7-8 and TRBJ2-3, is as follows: GAGVSQSPRYKVAKRGQDVALRCDPISGHVSLFWYQQALGQGPEFLTYFQNEAQLDKSGLPSDRFFAERPEGSVSTLKIQRTQQEDSAVYLCASSRDRVQSTDTQYFGPGTRLTVL.

This chain uses TRBV7-2 with TRBJ1-2, with no clear D. V gave up 3 bases and J gave up 4 bases, with 9 bases separating them. The CDR3 is 13 amino acids. Germline CDR1 and CDR2: SGHTA and FQGNSA. The CDR3 spells CASSLPGSYGYTF. The CDR3 DNA is TGTGCCAGCAGCTTGCCGGGCTCCTATGGCTACACCTTC.

The chain employs TRBV30 and TRBJ1-5; D gene ambiguous. V was clipped by 0 bases and J by 6 bases, with 9 bases between them. The CDR3 covers 13 residues. Germline values: CDR1 GTSNPN, CDR2 SVGIG (reference sequence). The CDR3 region is CAWSVSGSQPQHF. CDR3 sequence (DNA): TGTGCCTGGAGTGTGTCTGGAAGTCAGCCCCAGCATTTT.

J is TRBJ2-7 and V is TRBV7-9, with TRBD1 matching 7 bases. With V trimmed by 3 bases and J by 0 bases, 2 bases remained unmatched. Per the germline V gene, CDR1 is SEHNR and CDR2 is FQNEAQ (reference sequence). This CDR3 is built from 14 residues. The CDR3: CASSLGQNSYEQYF. As DNA, the CDR3 is TGTGCCAGCAGCTTGGGACAGAACTCCTACGAGCAGTACTTC.

The V and J genes are TRBV25-1 and TRBJ2-5, with D possibly matching TRBD2 (6 bases). Trimming left V 2 bases short and J 5 bases short, with 12 bases between. The V gene's germline CDR1 is MGHDK and CDR2 SYGVNS. CDR3 length: 14 amino acids. CDR3 sequence: CASSEPASGETQYF. DNA for the CDR3: TGTGCCAGCAGTGAACCCGCCAGCGGGGAGACCCAGTACTTC.

Here the CDR3 DNA reads TGTGCCAGCAGCGCCTCGAGTGACAGTCCGGGGGGCTACACCTTC. It is translated as CASSASSDSPGGYTF. The gene calls are TRBV9 and TRBJ1-2; D might be TRBD1 (5 bases). The germline gives CDR1 SGDLS, CDR2 YYNGEE. V lost 3 bases and J 8 bases, leaving 20 bases between the germline ends. This CDR3 has 15 residues.

J is TRBJ2-1 and V is TRBV7-2, with D possibly being TRBD1 (5 bases). With 2 bases removed from V and 0 bases from J, the gap between germline ends came to 17 bases. Germline V gene lookup returns CDR1 SGHTA and CDR2 FQGNSA. This CDR3 has 18 amino acids. CDR3 nucleotide sequence: TGTGCCAGCAGCTTACTAGACAGCAGGCTAGGCTCCTACAATGAGCAGTTCTTC. It translates to CASSLLDSRLGSYNEQFF. Combining the CDR3 with reference TRBV7-2 and TRBJ2-1 gives the whole variable domain GAGVSQSPSNKVTEKGKDVELRCDPISGHTALYWYRQSLGQGLEFLIYFQGNSAPDKSGLPSDRFSAERTGGSVSTLTIQRTQQEDSAVYLCASSLLDSRLGSYNEQFFGPGTRLTVL.

This clone occurred once. The gene calls are TRBV5-1 and TRBJ2-3; 13 bases are a match to TRBD2. The germline CDR1 and CDR2 sequences are SGHRS and YFSETQ. This CDR3 has 16 amino acids. After removal of 0 bases from V and 5 bases from J, the junction contained 3 bases not matched to a gene. For the CDR3, the DNA is TGCGCCAGCAGCTTGGGGACTAGCGGGAGATTAGATACGCAGTATTTT. Encoded protein: CASSLGTSGRLDTQYF.

By share of the sample, this clone is medium-sized. The chain has TRBV7-9 and TRBJ2-3; TRBD2 matches 13 bases. The length of the CDR3 is 19 residues. Germline assignment: CDR1 SEHNR and CDR2 FQNEAQ (reference sequence). Losses at the gene ends were 4 bases for V and 0 bases for J; bases not matched to a gene: 10. The CDR3 region is CASSSRVGTSGTSTDTQYF. The CDR3 DNA reads as TGTGCCAGCAGCTCAAGGGTAGGGACTAGCGGGACTAGCACAGATACGCAGTATTTT.

V is TRBV28 and J is TRBJ2-5; 7 bases are shared with TRBD1. The ends lost 2 bases at V and 0 bases at J; junction bases unmatched: 9. The CDR3 sequence is 17 residues long. CDR1 is MDHEN and CDR2 is SYDVKM in the germline V gene. The DNA of the CDR3 is TGTGCCAGCAGTTTAGCGCGGCAGGGGGTGTACCAAGAGACCCAGTACTTC. This gives the protein CASSLARQGVYQETQYF.

The rearrangement uses TRBV30 and TRBJ2-6; 8 nucleotides agree with TRBD1. The V gene end was trimmed by 8 bases and the J gene end by 0 bases; junction bases not matched to a gene: 12. Germline V gives CDR1 GTSNPN, CDR2 SVGIG (reference sequence). This CDR3 region has 17 residues. DNA for the CDR3: TGTGCCGGGGTTACAGGACAGGGCTACTCTGGGGCCAACGTCCTGACTTTC. The encoded protein is CAGVTGQGYSGANVLTF.

J is TRBJ1-4 and V is TRBV25-1; D possibly corresponds to TRBD1 (6 bases). The length of the CDR3 is 10 residues. V was shortened by 8 bases and J by 8 bases, with 6 bases between the two germline ends. Looked up from germline, CDR1 is MGHDK and CDR2 is SYGVNS. As DNA, the CDR3 is TGTGCCAGCGGACAGGAAAAACTGTTTTTT. This codes for CASGQEKLFF.

This chain joins TRBV18 and TRBJ1-6, with D possibly matching TRBD1 (6 bases). Germline V gene lookup returns CDR1 KGHSH and CDR2 LQKENI. The CDR3 extends over 13 amino acids. The V gene lost 6 bases and the J gene lost 10 bases, with 13 bases spanning the gap. The CDR3 region has the DNA TGTGCCAGCTCGACAGCAGGGGACTCACCCCTCCACTTT. Translation: CASSTAGDSPLHF.

On this clone itself: The sample carries other DNA sequences with the same CDR3. V and J are TRBV5-1 and TRBJ2-6; D call uncertain. V lost 1 base to trimming and J lost 2 bases, with 10 bases between them. The germline V gene has CDR1 SGHRS and CDR2 YFSETQ. CDR3 length equals 16 residues. The CDR3 coding sequence is TGCGCCAGCAGCTTGATGGGATCGCCTGGGGCCAACGTCCTGACTTTC. Its translation is CASSLMGSPGANVLTF.

The chain recombines TRBV19 with TRBJ1-4; no definite D call. This CDR3 is 14 amino acids long. Trimming left V 3 bases short and J 3 bases short, with 8 bases between. Germline V lookup: CDR1 LNHDA, CDR2 SQIVND (reference sequence). The CDR3 sequence: CASSMRLSNEKLFF. CDR3 bases: TGTGCCAGTAGTATGCGTCTATCTAATGAAAAACTGTTTTTT.